This TCR beta chain was sequenced in a study of cytotoxic CD8 clonotypes in ibrutinib-treated CLL. Study-wide background: For this cohort, patients were roughly 10 relapsed/refractory and about 14 treatment-naive, while 17 were IGHV unmutated. Response specimens were obtained following a median treatment duration of about twelve months, with a range of 6 to 36. Points from the study as a whole: An increase in clonality occurred at ibrutinib response, followed by a return toward baseline at progression. Few clonotypes were public, and these shrank or held steady under treatment.

Trimming cost V 6 bases and J 3 bases, with 11 bases left between them. The germline gives CDR1 SGHVS, CDR2 FNYEAQ. CDR3 length: 14 residues. Notes on this clone: Its antigen is undetermined.

Some clones are missing from TCRdb's copy, which holds only in-frame ones; the method was immunoSEQ multiplex PCR. Of some 200,000 clones listed, around 75% are singletons. The chain has TRBV7-6 and TRBJ2-2; D gene unclear. The material sequenced was PBMCs, taken after 12 months of ibrutinib treatment. This sequence originates from a human donor with chronic lymphocytic leukemia. The DNA for the CDR3 is TGTGCCAGCAGACCAACACAGCACACCGGGGAGCTGTTTTTT. Its translation: CASRPTQHTGELFF.